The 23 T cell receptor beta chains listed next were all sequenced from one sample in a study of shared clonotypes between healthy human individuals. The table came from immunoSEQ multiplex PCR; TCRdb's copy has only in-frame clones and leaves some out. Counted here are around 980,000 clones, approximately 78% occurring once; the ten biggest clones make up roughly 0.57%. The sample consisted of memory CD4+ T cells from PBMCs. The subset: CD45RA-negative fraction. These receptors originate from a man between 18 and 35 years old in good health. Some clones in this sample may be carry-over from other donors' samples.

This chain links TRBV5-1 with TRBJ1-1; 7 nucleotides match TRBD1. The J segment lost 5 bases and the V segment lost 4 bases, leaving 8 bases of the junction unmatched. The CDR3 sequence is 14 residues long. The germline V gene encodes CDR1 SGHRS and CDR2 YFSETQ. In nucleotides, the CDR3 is TGCGCCAGCAGCCCTACAACAGGGGTAACTGAAGCTTTCTTT. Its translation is CASSPTTGVTEAFF.

CDR3 nucleotides: TGCGCCAGCAGTGATAACAGGGTCGGTGAAAAACTGTTTTTT. Its protein product is CASSDNRVGEKLFF. The chain uses TRBV5-1 and TRBJ1-4; weak D call: TRBD1 (6 bases). The CDR3 extends over 14 amino acids. The V end was cut by 5 bases, the J end by 7 bases, with 15 bases between. Germline values: CDR1 SGHRS, CDR2 YFSETQ. Drawing the rest from reference TRBV5-1 and TRBJ1-4, the complete variable domain is KAGVTQTPRYLIKTRGQQVTLSCSPISGHRSVSWYQQTPGQGLQFLFEYFSETQRNKGNFPGRFSGRQFSNSRSEMNVSTLELGDSALYLCASSDNRVGEKLFFGSGTQLSVL.

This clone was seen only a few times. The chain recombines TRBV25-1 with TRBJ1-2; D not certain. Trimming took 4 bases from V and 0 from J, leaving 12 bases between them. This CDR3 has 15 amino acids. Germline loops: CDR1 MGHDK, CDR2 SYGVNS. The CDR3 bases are TGTGCCAGCAGTGTTTCGGGGTCTGCTAACTATGGCTACACCTTC. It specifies CASSVSGSANYGYTF.

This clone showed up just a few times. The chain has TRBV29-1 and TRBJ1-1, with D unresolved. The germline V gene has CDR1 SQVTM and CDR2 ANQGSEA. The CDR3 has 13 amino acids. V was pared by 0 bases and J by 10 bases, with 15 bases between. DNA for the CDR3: TGCAGCGTTGAAGAGTCGGATGGTCTGGGAGCTTTCTTT. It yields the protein CSVEESDGLGAFF.

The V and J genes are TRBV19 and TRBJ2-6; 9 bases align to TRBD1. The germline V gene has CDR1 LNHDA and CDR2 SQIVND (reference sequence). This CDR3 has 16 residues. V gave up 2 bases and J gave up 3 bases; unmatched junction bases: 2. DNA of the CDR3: TGTGCCAGTAGTATAAACAGGGGGCGTGGGGCCAACGTCCTGACTTTC. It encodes CASSINRGRGANVLTF.

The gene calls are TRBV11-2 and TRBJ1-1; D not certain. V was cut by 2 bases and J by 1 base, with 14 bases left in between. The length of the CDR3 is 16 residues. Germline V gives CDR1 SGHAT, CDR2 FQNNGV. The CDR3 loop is CASSLSLTSGNTEAFF. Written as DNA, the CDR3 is TGTGCCAGCAGCTTAAGTCTTACCAGTGGGAACACTGAAGCTTTCTTT.

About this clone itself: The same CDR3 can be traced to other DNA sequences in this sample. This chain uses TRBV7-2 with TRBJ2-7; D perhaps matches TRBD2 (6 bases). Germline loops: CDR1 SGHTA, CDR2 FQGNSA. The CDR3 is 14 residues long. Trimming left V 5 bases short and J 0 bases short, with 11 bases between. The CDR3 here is CASSLAGNSYEQYF. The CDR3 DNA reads TGTGCCAGCAGCCTGGCGGGGAACTCCTACGAGCAGTACTTC.

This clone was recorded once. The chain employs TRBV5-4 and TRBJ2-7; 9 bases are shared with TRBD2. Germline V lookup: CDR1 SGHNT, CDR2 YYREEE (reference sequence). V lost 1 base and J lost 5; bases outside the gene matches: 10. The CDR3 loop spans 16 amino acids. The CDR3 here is CASSLRNLAGGDEQYF. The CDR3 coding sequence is TGTGCCAGCAGCTTGAGAAATTTGGCGGGAGGGGACGAGCAGTACTTC.

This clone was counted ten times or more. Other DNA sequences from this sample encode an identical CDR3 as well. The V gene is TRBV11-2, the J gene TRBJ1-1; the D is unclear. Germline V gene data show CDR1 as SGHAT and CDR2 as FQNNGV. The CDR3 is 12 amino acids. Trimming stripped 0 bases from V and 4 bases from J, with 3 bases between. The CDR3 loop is CASSLEFTEAFF. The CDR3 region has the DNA TGTGCCAGCAGCTTAGAGTTCACTGAAGCTTTCTTT.

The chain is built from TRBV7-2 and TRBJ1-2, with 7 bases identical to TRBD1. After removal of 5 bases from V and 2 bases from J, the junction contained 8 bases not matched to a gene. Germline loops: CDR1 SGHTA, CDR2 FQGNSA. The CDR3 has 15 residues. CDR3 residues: CASSPTLTGNYGYTF. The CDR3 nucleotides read TGTGCCAGCAGCCCAACCCTGACAGGGAACTATGGCTACACCTTC. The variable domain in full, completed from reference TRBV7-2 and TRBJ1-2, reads GAGVSQSPSNKVTEKGKDVELRCDPISGHTALYWYRQSLGQGLEFLIYFQGNSAPDKSGLPSDRFSAERTGGSVSTLTIQRTQQEDSAVYLCASSPTLTGNYGYTFGSGTRLTVV.

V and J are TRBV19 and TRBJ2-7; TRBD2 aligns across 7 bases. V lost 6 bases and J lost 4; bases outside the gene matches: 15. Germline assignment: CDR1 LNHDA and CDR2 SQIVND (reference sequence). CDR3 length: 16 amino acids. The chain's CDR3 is CASRTAGLAETYEQYF. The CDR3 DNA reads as TGTGCCAGTAGAACAGCTGGGCTAGCGGAAACATACGAGCAGTACTTC.

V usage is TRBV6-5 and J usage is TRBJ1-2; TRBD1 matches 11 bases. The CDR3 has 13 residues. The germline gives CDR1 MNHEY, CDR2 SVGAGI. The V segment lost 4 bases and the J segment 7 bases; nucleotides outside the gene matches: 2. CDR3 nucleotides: TGTGCCAGCAGTTGGGGACAGGGGGGTGGCTACACCTTC. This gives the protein CASSWGQGGGYTF.

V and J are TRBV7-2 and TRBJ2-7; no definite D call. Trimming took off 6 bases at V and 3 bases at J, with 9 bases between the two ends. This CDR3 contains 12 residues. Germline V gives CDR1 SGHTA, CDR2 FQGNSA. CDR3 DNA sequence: TGTGCCAGCAGTCGGCCTTTCTACGAGCAGTACTTC. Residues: CASSRPFYEQYF.

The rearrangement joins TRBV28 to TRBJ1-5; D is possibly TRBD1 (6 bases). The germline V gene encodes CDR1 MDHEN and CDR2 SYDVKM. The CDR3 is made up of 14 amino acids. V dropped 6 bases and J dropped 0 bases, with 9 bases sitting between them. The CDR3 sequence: CASSRTVSNQPQHF. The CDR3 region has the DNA TGTGCCAGCAGCAGGACAGTTAGCAATCAGCCCCAGCATTTT.

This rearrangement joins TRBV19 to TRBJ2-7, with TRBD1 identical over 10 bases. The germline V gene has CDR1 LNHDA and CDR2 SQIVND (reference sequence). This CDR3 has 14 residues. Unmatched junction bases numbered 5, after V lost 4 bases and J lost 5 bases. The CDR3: CASSTGQGIDEQYF. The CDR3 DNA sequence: TGTGCCAGTAGTACGGGACAGGGGATAGACGAGCAGTACTTC.

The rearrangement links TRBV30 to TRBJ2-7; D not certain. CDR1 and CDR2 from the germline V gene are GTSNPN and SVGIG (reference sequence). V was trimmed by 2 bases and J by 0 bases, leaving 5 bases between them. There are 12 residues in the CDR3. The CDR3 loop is CAWSRVSYEQYF. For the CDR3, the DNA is TGTGCCTGGAGTAGGGTCTCCTACGAGCAGTACTTC.

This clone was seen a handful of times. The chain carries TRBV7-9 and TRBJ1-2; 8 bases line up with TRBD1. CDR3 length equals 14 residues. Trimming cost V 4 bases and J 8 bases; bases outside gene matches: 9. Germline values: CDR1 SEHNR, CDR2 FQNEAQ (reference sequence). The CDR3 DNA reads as TGTGCCAGCAGCTCCCCCGGACAGGGAGTAGGCTACACCTTC. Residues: CASSSPGQGVGYTF.

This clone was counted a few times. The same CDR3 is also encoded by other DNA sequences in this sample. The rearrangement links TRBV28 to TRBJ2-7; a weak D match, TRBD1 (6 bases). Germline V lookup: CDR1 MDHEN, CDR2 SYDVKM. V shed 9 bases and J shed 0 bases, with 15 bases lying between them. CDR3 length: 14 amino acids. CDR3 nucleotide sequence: TGTGCCAGTACAGGGCCCGGGTCCTCCTACGAGCAGTACTTC. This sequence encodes CASTGPGSSYEQYF.

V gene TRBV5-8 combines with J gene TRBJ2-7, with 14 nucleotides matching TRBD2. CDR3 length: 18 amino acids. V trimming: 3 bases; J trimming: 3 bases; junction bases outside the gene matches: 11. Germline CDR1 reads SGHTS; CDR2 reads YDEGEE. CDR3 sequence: CASSYHFGTSGSFYEQYF. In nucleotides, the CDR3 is TGTGCCAGCAGCTACCATTTCGGGACTAGCGGGAGTTTCTACGAGCAGTACTTC.

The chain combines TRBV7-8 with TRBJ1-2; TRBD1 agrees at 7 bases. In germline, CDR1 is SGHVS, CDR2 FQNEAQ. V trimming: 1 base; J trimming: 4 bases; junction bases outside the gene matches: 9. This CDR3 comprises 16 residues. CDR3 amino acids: CASSLVLGGVGYGYTF. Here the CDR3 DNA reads TGTGCCAGCAGCTTAGTATTAGGGGGCGTCGGCTATGGCTACACCTTC.

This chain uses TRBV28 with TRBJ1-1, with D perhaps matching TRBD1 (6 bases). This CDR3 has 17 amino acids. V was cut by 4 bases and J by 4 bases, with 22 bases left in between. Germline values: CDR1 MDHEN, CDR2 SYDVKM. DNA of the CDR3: TGTGCCAGCAGTTCCCAGCGATCGGACAGCCGCCGCACTGAAGCTTTCTTT. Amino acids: CASSSQRSDSRRTEAFF.

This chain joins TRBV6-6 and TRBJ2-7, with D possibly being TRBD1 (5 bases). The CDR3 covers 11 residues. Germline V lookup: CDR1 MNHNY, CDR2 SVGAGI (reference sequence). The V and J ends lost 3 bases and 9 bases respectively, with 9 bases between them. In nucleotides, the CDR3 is TGTGCCAGCAGTTATGGGGCCGGGCAGTACTTC. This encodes CASSYGAGQYF.

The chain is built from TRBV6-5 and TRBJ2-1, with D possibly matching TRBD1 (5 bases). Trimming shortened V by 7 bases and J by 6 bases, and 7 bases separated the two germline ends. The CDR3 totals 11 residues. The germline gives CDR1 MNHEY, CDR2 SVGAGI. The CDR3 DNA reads TGTGCCAGCATAAGGGGCAATGAGCAGTTCTTC. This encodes CASIRGNEQFF.